This T cell receptor (beta chain) was identified in a study of blood T cell repertoires in COVID-19 (dated by TCRdb to 2020 to 2022). In terms of the full investigation: Samples from collaborators originated in the United States, Italy and Spain and spanned both the acute and convalescent phases of COVID-19. Where HLA class I and class II types were available, the types were taken from metadata supplied by the sample provider, not from assay-based typing. Samples came from the ongoing ImmuneRACE study (first 160 participants) plus 1,254 subjects from 6 global collaborators. Sample metadata almost always included a de-identified subject ID, COVID-19 status, age in years and sex. The prospective study material was composed of cDNA or gDNA derived from T cells, B-cell-depleted T cells, or PBMCs. Subjects who had been exposed to COVID-19, were actively infected with it, or had recovered from it provided the deeply sampled blood TCRbeta repertoires that made up the dataset. The repertoires were made available in a free public database intended to serve as a resource for research on the immune response to SARS-CoV-2. Beyond this particular receptor, the publication reports: The amount of clinical and demographic metadata varied by source and participant and was provided uncurated.

From its cysteine to its phenylalanine, the CDR3 spans 12 amino acids. The kept DNA is CDR3 alone, 36 bases in frame from the first base. The germline ends are 3 bases apart after V is trimmed by 0 bases and J by 7 bases. CDR1 KGHDR and CDR2 SFDVKD were looked up in the germline V gene. Participants in the prospective study were enrolled through a virtual design, were aged about 18 to 90 years, and lived in some 24 United States geographic areas. In the prospective study, cohorts were assigned on the basis of participant-reported clinical history obtained from a screening survey and a study questionnaire. Recovered participants in ImmuneRACE Cohort 3 were defined as having two consecutive negative NP/OP PCR tests, clearance from a healthcare professional, or resolution of symptoms. Each participant in the prospective study had whole blood, serum and a nasopharyngeal or oropharyngeal swab collected by mobile phlebotomists. Over a roughly two-month period, participants in the prospective study had the option of providing additional blood draws and questionnaires. Blood samples from the prospective study were shipped frozen or at room temperature prior to DNA extraction.

TCRbeta CDR3 regions were amplified from genomic DNA using the immunoSEQ Assay, a bias-controlled multiplex PCR. Concerning the study's data processing: The number of nucleated cells in each sample was estimated by amplification of reference gene primers within the assay. Sequence reads were collapsed and filtered to measure the absolute abundance of every unique TCRbeta CDR3 rearrangement. Productive Simpson clonality was computed per sample as the square root of Simpson's diversity index over productive rearrangements. What TCRdb holds here is the immuneACCESS table cut down to in-frame rearrangements. Part of the clones is not present; checked against another copy, under half of the missing clones reflect an unresolved V gene, and the others are unexplained. For V, J and clone size, that table is used; D and trimming come from the DNA. Recorded for this sample are a few hundred thousand clones; approximately 88% of them occurred a single time. The ten most abundant clones make up approximately 9% of the sample.

About this clone: Its antigen remains unidentified. Per-base qualities were not stored, and no clone one base away is much larger.

The TCR was taken from a woman aged 18-30 years who had recovered from COVID-19. Recombination joined TRBV24-1 with TRBJ2-1; the D gene identity is not certain. What was sequenced was PBMCs or T cells enriched from blood (not recorded which). The CDR3 protein sequence reads: CATSDLRNEQFF. The sequenced DNA: TGTGCCACCAGTGATTTGCGGAATGAGCAGTTCTTC.